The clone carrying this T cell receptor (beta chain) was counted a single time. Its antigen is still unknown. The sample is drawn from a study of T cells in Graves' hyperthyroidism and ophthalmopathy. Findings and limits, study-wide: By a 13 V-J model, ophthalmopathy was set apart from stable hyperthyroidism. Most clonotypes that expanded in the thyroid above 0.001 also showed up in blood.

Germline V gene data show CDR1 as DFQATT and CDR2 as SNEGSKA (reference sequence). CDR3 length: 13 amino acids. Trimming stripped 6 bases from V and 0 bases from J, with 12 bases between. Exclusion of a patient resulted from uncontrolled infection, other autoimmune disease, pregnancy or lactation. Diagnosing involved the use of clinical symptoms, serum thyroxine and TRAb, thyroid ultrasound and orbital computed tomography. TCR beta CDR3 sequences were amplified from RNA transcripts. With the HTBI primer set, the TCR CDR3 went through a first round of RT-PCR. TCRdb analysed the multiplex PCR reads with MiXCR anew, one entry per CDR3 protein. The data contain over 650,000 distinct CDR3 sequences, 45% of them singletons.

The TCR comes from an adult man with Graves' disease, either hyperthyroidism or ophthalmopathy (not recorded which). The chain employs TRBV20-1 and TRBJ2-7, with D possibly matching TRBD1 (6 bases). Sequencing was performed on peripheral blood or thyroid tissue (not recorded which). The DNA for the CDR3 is TGCAGTGCCCTATGGGGGCCCTCCTACGAGCAGTACTTC. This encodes CSALWGPSYEQYF.